The rows below give T cell receptor beta chains drawn from one sample of a study of blood T cell repertoires in COVID-19. Method: immunoSEQ multiplex PCR; TCRdb's copy keeps in-frame clones and lacks some. The data show 100,000 to 150,000 clones, with approximately 90% seen just once and 10% held by the top ten. The sample taken for sequencing was peripheral blood. These receptors were obtained from a man aged 45-65 years with acute or convalescent COVID-19. Both conserved end residues are part of each CDR3. D genes are given only for firm matches. Some rows mark clone size as missing; the rest say once, few, many or name a class of expanded clone.

CDR3 protein,CDR3 DNA,V gene,clone size,J gene,D gene
CATPQAFGTQYF,TGCGCCACGCCCCAAGCGTTCGGTACGCAGTATTTT,TRBV10-1,.,TRBJ2-3,.
CATSELAGPSTGELFF,TGTGCCACCAGTGAACTAGCGGGACCATCCACCGGGGAGCTGTTTTTT,TRBV24-1,.,TRBJ2-2,TRBD2
CASSSPAGARNIQYF,TGTGCCAGCAGTTCCCCGGCGGGGGCCCGAAACATTCAGTACTTC,TRBV28,.,TRBJ2-4,.
CSAIEGATNQPQHF,TGCAGTGCTATTGAGGGGGCAACTAATCAGCCCCAGCATTTT,TRBV20-1,.,TRBJ1-5,TRBD1
CASSHSGTSSYEQYF,TGTGCCAGCAGCCATTCCGGGACAAGCTCCTACGAGCAGTACTTC,TRBV3-1/TRBV3-2,.,TRBJ2-7,.
CASSGWTGTQERDTEAFF,TGCGCCAGCAGCGGGTGGACCGGGACTCAAGAAAGGGACACTGAAGCTTTCTTT,TRBV5-1,.,TRBJ1-1,.
CASSLAASRGGLEQYF,TGTGCCAGCAGCTTAGCAGCATCCAGGGGCGGACTCGAGCAGTACTTC,TRBV7-9,.,TRBJ2-7,.
CASSIRIGVPSEAFF,TGTGCCAGTAGTATTCGGATCGGAGTTCCCTCTGAAGCTTTCTTT,TRBV19,.,TRBJ1-1,.
CASSLTARGTEAFF,TGTGCCAGCAGCTTGACAGCTCGGGGCACTGAAGCTTTCTTT,TRBV5-5,.,TRBJ1-1,.
CASSVTDTQYF,TGTGCCAGCTCCGTCACAGATACGCAGTATTTT,TRBV18,.,TRBJ2-3,.
CASSSSRVYYGYTF,TGTGCCAGCAGTTCCTCGAGGGTCTACTATGGCTACACCTTC,TRBV6-5,once,TRBJ1-2,.
CASSLWGQGRGYTF,TGTGCCAGCAGCTTATGGGGACAGGGGAGAGGCTACACCTTC,TRBV5-4,.,TRBJ1-2,TRBD1
CASSPGHPNQPQHF,TGTGCCAGCAGCCCAGGACACCCCAATCAGCCCCAGCATTTT,TRBV9,.,TRBJ1-5,.
CASSYGGTPETQYF,TGTGCCAGCAGTTACGGTGGTACACCGGAGACCCAGTACTTC,TRBV6-6,.,TRBJ2-5,.
CASSYGQGRGTEAFF,TGTGCCAGCAGCTACGGACAGGGGAGAGGCACTGAAGCTTTCTTT,TRBV11-2,once,TRBJ1-1,TRBD1
CASSLNRNTEAFF,TGTGCCAGCAGCTTAAATAGGAACACTGAAGCTTTCTTT,TRBV7-2,.,TRBJ1-1,.
CASSEQGNNNSPLHF,TGTGCCAGCAGTGAACAGGGTAACAATAATTCACCCCTCCACTTT,TRBV2,.,TRBJ1-6,.
CATRGSGVYTQYF,TGTGCCACCAGAGGCTCGGGTGTATATACGCAGTATTTT,TRBV15,once,TRBJ2-3,.
CASSSWADIINGYTF,TGTGCCAGCAGCTCCTGGGCAGACATCATCAACGGCTACACCTTC,TRBV7-9,.,TRBJ1-2,.
CASSLAPGANTIYF,TGCGCCAGCAGCTTGGCCCCAGGGGCAAACACCATATATTTT,TRBV5-1,once,TRBJ1-3,.
CASSPATGSQETQYF,TGTGCCAGCTCACCCGCGACAGGAAGCCAAGAGACCCAGTACTTC,TRBV18,.,TRBJ2-5,.
CASSRQGQTNEKLFF,TGCGCCAGCTCCCGACAGGGCCAAACTAATGAAAAACTGTTTTTT,TRBV5-1,.,TRBJ1-4,TRBD1
CASSLGTTPNTEAFF,TGTGCCAGCTCATTGGGGACAACGCCGAACACTGAAGCTTTCTTT,TRBV18,.,TRBJ1-1,.
CASSEGLPDVYGYTF,TGTGCCAGCAGTGAGGGACTCCCGGACGTATATGGCTACACCTTC,TRBV6-1,.,TRBJ1-2,.
CASSAATGRTGELFF,TGTGCCAGCAGTGCCGCGACAGGACGGACCGGGGAGCTGTTTTTT,TRBV25-1,.,TRBJ2-2,.
CSVSQGNTEAFF,TGCAGCGTTTCACAGGGGAACACTGAAGCTTTCTTT,TRBV29-1,.,TRBJ1-1,.
CASSTTGNEGYTF,TGTGCCAGCAGCACAACAGGGAATGAAGGCTACACCTTC,TRBV6-5,.,TRBJ1-2,.
CASSAGPAYEQYF,TGTGCCAGCAGCGCGGGACCTGCCTACGAGCAGTACTTC,TRBV11-3,.,TRBJ2-7,.
CASSPYGTGELFF,TGTGCCAGCAGCCCCTACGGCACCGGGGAGCTGTTTTTT,TRBV25-1,.,TRBJ2-2,.
CASSLGTSGPREEFF,TGTGCCAGCAGTTTGGGGACTAGCGGCCCCAGGGAAGAGTTCTTC,TRBV28,.,TRBJ2-1,TRBD2
CASSPRTSEFETQYF,TGTGCCAGCAGCCCCCGGACTAGCGAGTTCGAGACCCAGTACTTC,TRBV3-1/TRBV3-2,.,TRBJ2-5,TRBD2
CASSPRGGGELFF,TGTGCCAGCAGCCCCAGGGGTGGCGGGGAGCTGTTTTTT,TRBV6-5,.,TRBJ2-2,.
CASSRDTNTEAFF,TGTGCCAGCAGCCGAGACACGAACACTGAAGCTTTCTTT,TRBV6-6,once,TRBJ1-1,.
CASSWGANEKLFF,TGTGCCAGCAGTTGGGGGGCTAATGAAAAACTGTTTTTT,TRBV5-6,.,TRBJ1-4,.
CASSEHRPSTDTQYF,TGTGCCAGCAGTGAACACAGACCTAGCACAGATACGCAGTATTTT,TRBV6-1,.,TRBJ2-3,.
CAWSSGFLDSPLHF,TGTGCCTGGAGTTCAGGGTTCTTAGACTCACCCCTCCACTTT,TRBV30,.,TRBJ1-6,.
CASSPLEGKRGNTIYF,TGTGCCAGCTCACCATTGGAGGGGAAACGGGGAAACACCATATATTTT,TRBV18,once,TRBJ1-3,.
CASRGGPETGELFF,TGTGCCTCACGGGGGGGGCCAGAGACCGGGGAGCTGTTTTTT,TRBV13,.,TRBJ2-2,TRBD2
CASRDRVSGANVLTF,TGCGCCAGCAGGGACAGGGTCTCTGGGGCCAACGTCCTGACTTTC,TRBV5-1,.,TRBJ2-6,TRBD1
CASSELGAGASNQPQHF,TGTGCCAGCAGTGAACTGGGGGCGGGGGCTAGCAATCAGCCCCAGCATTTT,TRBV28,.,TRBJ1-5,.
CASSLGSMNTEAFF,TGTGCCAGCAGCTTAGGCAGTATGAACACTGAAGCTTTCTTT,TRBV7-9,.,TRBJ1-1,.
CASGSWTGVDEQFF,TGTGCTAGTGGTTCGTGGACAGGGGTGGATGAGCAGTTCTTC,TRBV12-5,.,TRBJ2-1,TRBD1